This T cell receptor (beta chain) emerged from a study of T cells in Graves' hyperthyroidism and ophthalmopathy. Points from the study as a whole: Most clonotypes expanded in the thyroid (above 0.001) were also present in blood. A model built on 13 V-J features separated ophthalmopathy from stable hyperthyroidism.

This clonotype was recorded many times. Antigen: not known. Each person with ophthalmopathy scored at least 3 on the Clinical Activity Score, reached NOSPECS grade 4 or higher, and had been ill under 3 months. It was RNA transcripts that yielded the amplified TCR beta CDR3 regions. First-round RT-PCR with HTBI primers amplified the TCR CDR3 region. TCRdb ran MiXCR on the multiplex PCR reads and lists one entry per CDR3 protein. Of hundreds of thousands of distinct CDR3 sequences listed, about 16% are singletons. The specimen sequenced was blood. This receptor was identified in a woman aged 18-35 years with Graves' ophthalmopathy.

The CDR3, as DNA: TGCAGTGCTAGTAGACAGAATCAGCCCCAGCATTTT. Protein sequence: CSASRQNQPQHF. V usage is TRBV20-1 and J usage is TRBJ1-5, with TRBD1 as a possible D gene (5 bases). Germline V gene lookup returns CDR1 DFQATT and CDR2 SNEGSKA (reference sequence). The CDR3 length is 12 residues. V was clipped by 3 bases and J by 4 bases, with 7 bases between them.